The next 6 T cell receptor beta chains were all read from a single sample in a study of blood T cells in healthy people across ages. For the second PCR, which ran for about 7 to 11 cycles, a sample-barcoded 5' primer and a J-beta primer mix were used. TCRdb redid the calling of the 5' RACE reads with MiXCR, one entry per CDR3 protein. The sample shows roughly 1.7 million distinct CDR3 sequences, about 35% of them seen only once. The specimen was blood. Receptor source: a woman aged 25 to 39 in good health.

CDR3 amino acids: CASRSGGLSETQYF. As DNA, the CDR3 is TGTGCCAGCAGAAGTGGGGGGCTTTCGGAGACCCAGTACTTC. This chain uses TRBV2 with TRBJ2-5, with D perhaps being TRBD1 or TRBD2 (6 bases each). V lost 6 bases, J lost 5 bases, and 16 bases lay in between. The CDR3 totals 14 residues. Germline-derived CDR1 and CDR2 are SNHLY and FYNNEI.

Many counts were recorded for this clonotype. The J gene is TRBJ2-3, the V gene TRBV4-1, with D maybe TRBD2 (6 bases). Trimming pared 2 bases from V and 0 bases from J, leaving 15 bases between. Germline values: CDR1 MGHRA, CDR2 YSYEKL. The CDR3 covers 17 residues. The CDR3 DNA sequence: TGCGCCAGCAGCCAAAGAAATGCGGGGCCCAGCACAGATACGCAGTATTTT. It codes for CASSQRNAGPSTDTQYF.

This clonotype was seen a single time. V usage is TRBV27 and J usage is TRBJ1-1, with D possibly matching TRBD1 (5 bases). V shed 8 bases and J shed 0 bases, with 16 bases lying between them. In germline, CDR1 is MNHEY, CDR2 SMNVEV (reference sequence). The CDR3 consists of 15 residues. CDR3 amino acids: CASRILGDMNTEAFF. In DNA form, the CDR3 reads TGTGCCAGCCGCATCCTAGGGGATATGAACACTGAAGCTTTCTTT.

This clonotype was seen a few times. The chain uses TRBV9 and TRBJ2-1; TRBD2 matches at 8 bases. Germline V CDR1 and CDR2: SGDLS, YYNGEE. This CDR3 spans 15 amino acids. V trimming: 3 bases; J trimming: 4 bases; junction bases outside the gene matches: 6. The chain's CDR3 is CASSATSVFYNEQFF. As DNA, the CDR3 is TGTGCCAGCAGCGCGACTAGCGTTTTTTACAATGAGCAGTTCTTC.

This rearrangement joins TRBV6-5 to TRBJ2-7; TRBD1 is a possible D gene (6 bases). This CDR3 comprises 13 residues. Trimming stripped 2 bases from V and 2 bases from J, with 7 bases between. The germline V gene has CDR1 MNHEY and CDR2 SVGAGI. CDR3 residues: CASSYEGAYEQYF. As DNA, the CDR3 is TGTGCCAGCAGTTACGAGGGGGCCTACGAGCAGTACTTC.

This clonotype was picked up a small number of times. This chain uses TRBV12-3 or TRBV12-4 with TRBJ2-2, with D possibly being TRBD1 (6 bases). This CDR3 comprises 15 residues. Trimming stripped 2 bases from V and 2 bases from J, with 9 bases between. CDR3 nucleotides: TGTGCCAGCAGTTTAAAGGACAGAAACACCGGGGAGCTGTTTTTT. The encoded protein is CASSLKDRNTGELFF.